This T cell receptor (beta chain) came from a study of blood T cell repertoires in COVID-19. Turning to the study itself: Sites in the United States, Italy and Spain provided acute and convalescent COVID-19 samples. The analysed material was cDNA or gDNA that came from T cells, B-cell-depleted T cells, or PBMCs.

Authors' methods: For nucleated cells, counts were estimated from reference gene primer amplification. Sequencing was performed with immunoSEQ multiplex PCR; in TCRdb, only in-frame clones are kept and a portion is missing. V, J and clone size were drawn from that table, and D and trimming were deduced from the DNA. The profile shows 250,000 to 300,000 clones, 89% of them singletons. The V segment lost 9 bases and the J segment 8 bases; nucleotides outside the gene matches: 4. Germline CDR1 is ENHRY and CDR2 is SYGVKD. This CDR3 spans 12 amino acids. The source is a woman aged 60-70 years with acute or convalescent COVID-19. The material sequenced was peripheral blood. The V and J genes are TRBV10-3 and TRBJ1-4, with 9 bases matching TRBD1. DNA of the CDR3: TGTGCCATGGGGACAGGGAACGAAAAACTGTTTTTT. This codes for CAMGTGNEKLFF.